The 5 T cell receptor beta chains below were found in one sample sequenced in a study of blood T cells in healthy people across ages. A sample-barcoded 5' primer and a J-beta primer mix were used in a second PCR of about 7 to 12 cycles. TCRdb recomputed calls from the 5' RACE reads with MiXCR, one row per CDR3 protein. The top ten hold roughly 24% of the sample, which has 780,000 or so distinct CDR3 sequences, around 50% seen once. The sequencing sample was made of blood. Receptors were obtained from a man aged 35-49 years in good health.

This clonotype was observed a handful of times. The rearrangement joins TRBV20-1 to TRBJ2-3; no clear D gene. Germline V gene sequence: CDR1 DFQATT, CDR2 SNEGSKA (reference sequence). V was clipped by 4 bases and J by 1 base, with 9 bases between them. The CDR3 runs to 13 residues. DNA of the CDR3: TGCAGTGCTATGGATTCGGGCACAGATACGCAGTATTTT. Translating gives CSAMDSGTDTQYF.

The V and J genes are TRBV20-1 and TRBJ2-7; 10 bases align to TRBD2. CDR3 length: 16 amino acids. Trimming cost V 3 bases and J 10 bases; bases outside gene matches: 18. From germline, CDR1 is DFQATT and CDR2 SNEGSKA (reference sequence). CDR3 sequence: CSASLQREGPYNEQYF. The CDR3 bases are TGCAGTGCTAGCCTTCAGCGGGAGGGCCCCTACAATGAACAGTACTTC.

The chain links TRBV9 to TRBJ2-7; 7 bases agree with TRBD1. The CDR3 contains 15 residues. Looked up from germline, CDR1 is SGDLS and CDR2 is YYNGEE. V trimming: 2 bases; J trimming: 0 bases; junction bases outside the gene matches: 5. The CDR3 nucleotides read TGTGCCAGCAGCGTCGGGACAGCATTCTCCTACGAGCAGTACTTC. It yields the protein CASSVGTAFSYEQYF.

CDR3: CASSFRTSVYNEQFF. The CDR3 region has the DNA TGTGCCAGCAGCTTTCGTACTAGCGTATACAATGAGCAGTTCTTC. J is TRBJ2-1 and V is TRBV7-2, with 7 bases fitting TRBD2. After removal of 3 bases from V and 4 bases from J, the junction contained 6 bases not matched to a gene. The CDR3 consists of 15 residues. CDR1 is SGHTA and CDR2 is FQGNSA in the germline V gene.

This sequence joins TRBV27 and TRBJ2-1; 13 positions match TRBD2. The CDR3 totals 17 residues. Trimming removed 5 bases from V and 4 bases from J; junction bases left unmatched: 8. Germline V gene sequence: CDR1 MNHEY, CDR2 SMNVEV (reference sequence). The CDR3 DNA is TGTGCCAGCAGTCTGAGACTAGCGGGGGGCACTTACAATGAGCAGTTCTTC. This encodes CASSLRLAGGTYNEQFF.